This record concerns one TCR beta chain sequence. No antigen is known for it. Germline V gives CDR1 LNHNV, CDR2 YYDKDF (reference sequence). The CDR3 has 15 residues. V lost 5 bases and J lost 9, with 20 bases in between. The PCR was carried out with 60 Vbeta primers and 13 Jbeta primers. Repertoires were generated with immunoSEQ multiplex PCR, while TCRdb's copy carries only in-frame clones and drops some. Of approximately 70,000 clones in the sample, about 73% are singletons; the top ten hold around 10%. This sample is part of a study of cytomegalovirus exposure and HLA in healthy donors. General study findings and limits: Previous analysis showed most TCR beta V segments were productive about 87% or about 30% of the time.

The gene calls are TRBV15 and TRBJ2-1; D is unclear. The sample taken for sequencing was PBMCs. The receptor was isolated from a woman aged 60 to 75 in good health and CMV-seropositive. CDR3 sequence reads: CATSGSIVKSGEQFF. CDR3 DNA sequence: TGTGCCACCAGCGGATCAATAGTTAAGTCGGGTGAGCAGTTCTTC.